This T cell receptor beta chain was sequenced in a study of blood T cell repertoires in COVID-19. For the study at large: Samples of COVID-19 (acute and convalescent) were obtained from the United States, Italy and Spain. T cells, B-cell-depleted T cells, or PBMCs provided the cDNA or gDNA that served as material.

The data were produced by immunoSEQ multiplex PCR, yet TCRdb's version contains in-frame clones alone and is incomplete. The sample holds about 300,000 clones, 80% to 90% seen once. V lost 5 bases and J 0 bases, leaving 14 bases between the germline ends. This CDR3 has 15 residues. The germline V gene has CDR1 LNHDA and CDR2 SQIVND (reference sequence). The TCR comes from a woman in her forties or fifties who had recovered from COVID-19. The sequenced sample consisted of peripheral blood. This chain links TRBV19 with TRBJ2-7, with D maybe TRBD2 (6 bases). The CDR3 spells CASSPKGRSSYEQYF. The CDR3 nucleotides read TGTGCCAGTAGTCCCAAGGGGAGGAGCTCCTACGAGCAGTACTTC.